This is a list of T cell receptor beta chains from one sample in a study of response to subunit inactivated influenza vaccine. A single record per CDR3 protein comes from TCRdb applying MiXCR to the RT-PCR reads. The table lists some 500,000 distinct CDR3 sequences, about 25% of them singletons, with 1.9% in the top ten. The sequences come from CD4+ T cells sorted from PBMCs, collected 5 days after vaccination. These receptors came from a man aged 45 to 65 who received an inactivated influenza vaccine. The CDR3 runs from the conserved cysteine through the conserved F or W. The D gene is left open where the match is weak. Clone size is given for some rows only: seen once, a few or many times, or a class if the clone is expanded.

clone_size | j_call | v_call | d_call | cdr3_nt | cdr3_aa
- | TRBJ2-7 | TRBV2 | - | TGTGCCAGCATATTGCCGGGGGTCTACGAGCAGTACTTC | CASILPGVYEQYF
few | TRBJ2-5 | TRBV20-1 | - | TGCAGTGCTAGGTTTTTTAGTGATGGGACCCAGTACTTC | CSARFFSDGTQYF
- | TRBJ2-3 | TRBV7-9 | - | TGTGCCAGCAGCTTAGGGGGGTGGCCAGATACGCAGTATTTT | CASSLGGWPDTQYF
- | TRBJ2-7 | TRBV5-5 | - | TGTGCCAGCAGAAGGGGGTCCTACGAGCAGTACTTC | CASRRGSYEQYF
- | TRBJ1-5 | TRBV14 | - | TGTGCCAGCAGCCCGGACCTTAATCAGCCCCAGCATTTT | CASSPDLNQPQHF
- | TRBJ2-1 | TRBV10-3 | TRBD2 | TGTGCCATCAGTGAGTCAGGACTAGCTGAGTACAATGAGCAGTTCTTC | CAISESGLAEYNEQFF
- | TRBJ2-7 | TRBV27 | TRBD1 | TGTGCCAGCAGTATAACAGGGGGGAACTCCTACGAGCAGTACTTC | CASSITGGNSYEQYF
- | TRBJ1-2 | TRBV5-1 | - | TGCGCCAGCAGCCGCATGACGCTCGAAGGCTACACCTTC | CASSRMTLEGYTF
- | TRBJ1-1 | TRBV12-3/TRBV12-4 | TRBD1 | TGTGCCAGCAGTTGGGGACAGACTATTGTTGAAGCTTTCTTT | CASSWGQTIVEAFF
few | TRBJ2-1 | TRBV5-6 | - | TGTGCCAGCCGGAGACTAGTATTCCGTCGGGAAAACAATGAGCAGTTCTTC | CASRRLVFRRENNEQFF
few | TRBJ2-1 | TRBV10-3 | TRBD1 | TGTGCCATCAGTGGTGTTAAGCAGGGGGCCTACAATGAGCAGTTCTTC | CAISGVKQGAYNEQFF
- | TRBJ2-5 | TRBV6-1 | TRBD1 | TGTGCCAGCAGTGCACAGGGGGCGAAAGAGACCCAGTACTTC | CASSAQGAKETQYF
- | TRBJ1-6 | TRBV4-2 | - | TGTGCCAGCAGCCAAGATCAATCACCCCTCCACTTT | CASSQDQSPLHF
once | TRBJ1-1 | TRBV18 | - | TGTGCCAGCTCACCCTCGGGCGGGGCACGGGGGAACACTGAAGCTTTCTTT | CASSPSGGARGNTEAFF
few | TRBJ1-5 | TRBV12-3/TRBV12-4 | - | TGTGCCAGCAGTGTCGGTGAGGGGGGCAATCAGCCCCAGCATTTT | CASSVGEGGNQPQHF
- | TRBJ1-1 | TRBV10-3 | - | TGTGCCATCAGGGCCCCCGGGGATGGGACTGAAGCTTTCTTT | CAIRAPGDGTEAFF
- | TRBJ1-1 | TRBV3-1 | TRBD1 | TGTGCCAGCAGCCAAGACCCCGGGACAGTCGTGAACACTGAAGCTTTCTTT | CASSQDPGTVVNTEAFF
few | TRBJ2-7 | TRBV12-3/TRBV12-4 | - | TGTGCCAGCGGGTTAGTGGGGTTCTCCTACGAGCAGTACTTC | CASGLVGFSYEQYF
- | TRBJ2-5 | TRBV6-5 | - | TGTGCCAGCAGTTCGGGTGCCGAGACCCAGTACTTC | CASSSGAETQYF
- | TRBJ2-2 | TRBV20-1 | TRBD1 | TGCAGTGCCCCTGGGCCAGGGGGCGGATTCGGCGGGGAGCTGTTTTTT | CSAPGPGGGFGGELFF
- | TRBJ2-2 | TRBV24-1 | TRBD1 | TGTGCCACCAGTGATTCGCGACAGGGAAACACCGGGGAGCTGTTTTTT | CATSDSRQGNTGELFF
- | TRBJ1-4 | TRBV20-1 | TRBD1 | TGCAGTGCTTCCCCTCAGGGGGCTGGTGAAAAACTGTTTTTT | CSASPQGAGEKLFF
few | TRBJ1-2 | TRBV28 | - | TGTGCCAGCAGTTTATCATCGGGGGCAGCTGGGGGCGGCTACACCTTC | CASSLSSGAAGGGYTF
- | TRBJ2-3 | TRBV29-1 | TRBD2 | TGCAGCGTTCCCCCTGGGCTAGCGGGAGGGTCGGATACGCAGTATTTT | CSVPPGLAGGSDTQYF
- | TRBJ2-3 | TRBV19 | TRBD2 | TGTGCCAGTAGTATAAGTATCAGCGGGAGATCCACAGATACGCAGTATTTT | CASSISISGRSTDTQYF
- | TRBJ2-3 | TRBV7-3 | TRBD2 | TGTGCCAGCAGCTTGGGACTAGCGGGAGCTGTCGGCACAGATACGCAGTATTTT | CASSLGLAGAVGTDTQYF
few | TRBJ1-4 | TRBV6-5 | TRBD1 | TGTGCCAGCAGTTACTCGTGGACAGGGAGGGGTGAAAAACTGTTTTTT | CASSYSWTGRGEKLFF
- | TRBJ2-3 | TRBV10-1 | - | TGCGCCAGCAGTGAGAACCGGCTAGGCACAGATACGCAGTATTTT | CASSENRLGTDTQYF
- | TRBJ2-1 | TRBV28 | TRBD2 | TGTGCCAGCTCTAGCGGGAGTAATGAGCAGTTCTTC | CASSSGSNEQFF
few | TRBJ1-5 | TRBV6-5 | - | TGTGCCAGCAGTTACTCGAAGAATAGCAATCAGCCCCAGCATTTT | CASSYSKNSNQPQHF
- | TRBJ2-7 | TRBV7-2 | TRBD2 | TGTGCCAGCAGCTCGTGGACTAGCGGGAGGGCCTACGAGCAGTACTTC | CASSSWTSGRAYEQYF
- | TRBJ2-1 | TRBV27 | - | TGTGCCAGCAGTTCCTCCTCATTTTGGGGGATTGATGAACAGTTCTTC | CASSSSSFWGIDEQFF
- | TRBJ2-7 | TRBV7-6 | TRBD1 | TGTGCCAGCAGCATAGGGACGGCCCAGGGGGACTACGAGCAGTACTTC | CASSIGTAQGDYEQYF
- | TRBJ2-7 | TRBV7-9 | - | TGTGCCAGCAGCTTAGTAGGCGGCGGTAGCTCCTACGAGCAGTACTTC | CASSLVGGGSSYEQYF
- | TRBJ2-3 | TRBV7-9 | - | TGTGCCAGCAGCCGGGGCGGCGGGGCAGATACGCAGTATTTT | CASSRGGGADTQYF
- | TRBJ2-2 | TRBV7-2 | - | TGTGCCAGCAGCTTGGGCGGACCTACCGGGGAGCTGTTTTTT | CASSLGGPTGELFF
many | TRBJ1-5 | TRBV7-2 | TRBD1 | TGTGCCAGCAGCTTAGGGGACAGGGCTGGTCAGCCCCAGCATTTT | CASSLGDRAGQPQHF
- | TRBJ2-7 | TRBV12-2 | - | TGTGCAAGTCGCTTAGCGGGTACTAGCGGGAGGGCCGGCTACGAGCAGTACTTC | CASRLAGTSGRAGYEQYF
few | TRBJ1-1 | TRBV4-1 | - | TGCGCCAGCAGCCAGGGTGGGCAGGGGTATAAGAACACTGAAGCTTTCTTT | CASSQGGQGYKNTEAFF
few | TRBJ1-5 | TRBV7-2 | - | TGTGCCAGCAGCTCACAGGGCGGTCAGCCCCAGCATTTT | CASSSQGGQPQHF
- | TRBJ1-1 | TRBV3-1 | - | TGTGCCAGCAGCCAAGGCTCGGTTGGGGGACGCACTGAAGCTTTCTTT | CASSQGSVGGRTEAFF
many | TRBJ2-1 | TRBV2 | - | TGTGCCAGCAGTCGACTCGACATTACTAGAGTTAATGAGCAGTTCTTC | CASSRLDITRVNEQFF
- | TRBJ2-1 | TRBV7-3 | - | TGTGCCAGCAGCTTACACGGGAGTGTCACCTACAATGAGCAGTTCTTC | CASSLHGSVTYNEQFF
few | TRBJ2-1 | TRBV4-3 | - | TGCGCCAGCTCAACTTTTTCAAGGGCGGGGAATGAGCAGTTCTTC | CASSTFSRAGNEQFF
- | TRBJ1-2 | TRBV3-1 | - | TGTGCCAGCAGCCCAACTCGGGGGATATCCTATGGCTACACCTTC | CASSPTRGISYGYTF
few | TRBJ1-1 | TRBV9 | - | TGTGCCAGCTACCCCGGACACGGGCACACTGAAGCTTTCTTT | CASYPGHGHTEAFF
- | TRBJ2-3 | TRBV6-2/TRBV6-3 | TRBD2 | TGTGCCAGCAGTTCTAAGCGGGGGGGTTACACAGATACGCAGTATTTT | CASSSKRGGYTDTQYF
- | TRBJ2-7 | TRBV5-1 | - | TGCGCCAGCAGCTCACCCAGTCGGAACGAGCAGTACTTC | CASSSPSRNEQYF
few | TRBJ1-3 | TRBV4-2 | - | TGTGCCAGCAGCCGAGGTACTGACTCTGGAAACACCATATATTTT | CASSRGTDSGNTIYF
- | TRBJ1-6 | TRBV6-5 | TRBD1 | TGTGCCAGCACTTTGACAGGGTATTCACCCCTCCACTTT | CASTLTGYSPLHF
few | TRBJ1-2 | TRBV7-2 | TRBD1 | TGTGCCAGCAGCTCTCCGGGACAGGGGTACGGCTACACCTTC | CASSSPGQGYGYTF
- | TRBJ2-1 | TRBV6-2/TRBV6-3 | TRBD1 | TGTGCCAGCAGTCGTCCACAGGGGGTCTTGGACAATGAGCAGTTCTTC | CASSRPQGVLDNEQFF
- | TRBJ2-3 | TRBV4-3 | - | TGCGCCAGCAGCCGTACTCTTACTCGCACAGATACGCAGTATTTT | CASSRTLTRTDTQYF
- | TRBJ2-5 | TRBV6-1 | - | TGTGCCAGCAGTGAAACGACAACGGGACACCAAGAGACCCAGTACTTC | CASSETTTGHQETQYF
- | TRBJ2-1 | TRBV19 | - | TGTGCCAGTAGTATCGGCAGACAAAGCTCCTACAATGAGCAGTTCTTC | CASSIGRQSSYNEQFF
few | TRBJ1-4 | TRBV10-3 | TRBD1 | TGTGCCATCAGTGAGTCACAGGGGGCGGCTAATGAAAAACTGTTTTTT | CAISESQGAANEKLFF
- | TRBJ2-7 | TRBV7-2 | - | TGTGCCAGCAGCGCCGTCGGGGGTACGAGCTCCTACGAGCAGTACTTC | CASSAVGGTSSYEQYF